The next 12 T cell receptor beta chains were all read from a single sample in a study of T-cell memory formation after mild COVID-19. One entry per CDR3 protein results from TCRdb running MiXCR on the 5' RACE reads. The sample shows 160,000 or so distinct CDR3 sequences, 25% to 40% of them seen only once. Sequencing used PBMCs or a T cell subset sorted from them (not recorded which). Receptor source: an adult woman who had mild COVID-19 (a few samples of this study predate the infection). Cell type and time point are not known.

The gene calls are TRBV14 and TRBJ2-7; 11 positions match TRBD2. CDR1 SGHDN and CDR2 FVKESK come from the germline V gene. The ends lost 6 bases at V and 2 bases at J; junction bases unmatched: 12. The CDR3 sequence is 17 residues long. The CDR3 DNA sequence: TGTGCCAGCAGTCCCCGGAAGACTAGCGGGACCCCCTACGAGCAGTACTTC. This translates into CASSPRKTSGTPYEQYF. The entire variable domain, with the rest obtained from reference TRBV14 and TRBJ2-7, is as follows: EAGVTQFPSHSVIEKGQTVTLRCDPISGHDNLYWYRRVMGKEIKFLLHFVKESKQDESGMPNNRFLAERTGGTYSTLKVQPAELEDSGVYFCASSPRKTSGTPYEQYFGPGTRLTVT.

The J gene is TRBJ2-3, the V gene TRBV4-1, with 7 bases identical to TRBD2. The CDR3 runs to 17 residues. With V trimmed by 1 base and J by 0 bases, 7 bases remained unmatched. CDR1 is MGHRA and CDR2 is YSYEKL in the germline V gene. The CDR3 reads CASSQGEGRGSTDTQYF. CDR3 nucleotides: TGCGCCAGCAGCCAAGGCGAGGGGCGGGGGAGCACAGATACGCAGTATTTT.

The chain carries TRBV7-6 and TRBJ2-5; 11 bases match TRBD2. The CDR3 has 15 residues. The V gene's germline CDR1 is SGHVS and CDR2 FNYEAQ. V lost 2 bases to trimming and J lost 1 base; unmatched junction nucleotides: 0. This CDR3 reads CASSLLAGGQETQYF. CDR3 nucleotides: TGTGCCAGCAGCTTACTAGCGGGGGGCCAAGAGACCCAGTACTTC.

The chain is built from TRBV20-1 and TRBJ2-3; D is unclear. This CDR3 has 13 amino acids. Trimming stripped 0 bases from V and 8 bases from J, with 12 bases between. Germline CDR1 DFQATT, CDR2 SNEGSKA (reference sequence). CDR3 sequence reads: CSARDLGAATQYF. CDR3 bases: TGCAGTGCTAGAGATCTCGGTGCGGCTACGCAGTATTTT.

The chain has TRBV4-2 and TRBJ2-7, with TRBD2 matching over 9 bases. The CDR3 totals 18 residues. The ends lost 3 bases at V and 0 bases at J; junction bases unmatched: 12. The germline gives CDR1 LGHNA, CDR2 YNFKEQ. The CDR3 spells CASSQNQFSGRGSYEQYF. CDR3 bases: TGTGCCAGCAGCCAGAACCAATTTAGCGGGAGAGGCTCCTACGAGCAGTACTTC.

The chain uses TRBV4-3 and TRBJ1-2; no definite D call. Germline V gene data show CDR1 as LGHNA and CDR2 as YSLEER. The CDR3 consists of 14 residues. Between the trimmed V and J ends, which lost 0 bases and 6 bases, there was a span of 11 bases. The CDR3 reads CASSQDQFLDGYTF. The CDR3, as DNA: TGCGCCAGCAGCCAAGATCAGTTTTTGGATGGCTACACCTTC.

In its sample, this clonotype was seen a few times. The chain joins TRBV29-1 to TRBJ2-7, with a possible D match to TRBD1 (5 bases). This CDR3 is 13 amino acids long. The germline V and J ends were trimmed by 2 bases and 0 bases, with 8 bases remaining between them. Germline-derived CDR1 and CDR2 are SQVTM and ANQGSEA. The CDR3 loop is CSVELDSSYEQYF. Written as DNA, the CDR3 is TGCAGCGTTGAACTCGACAGCTCCTACGAGCAGTACTTC.

This clonotype was detected a few times. The V and J genes are TRBV30 and TRBJ1-5, with D unresolved. Germline values: CDR1 GTSNPN, CDR2 SVGIG (reference sequence). V was pared by 1 base and J by 1 base, with 8 bases between. The CDR3 is 14 residues long. The CDR3 loop reads CAWSAGISNQPQHF. In DNA form, the CDR3 reads TGTGCCTGGAGTGCCGGGATCAGCAATCAGCCCCAGCATTTT.

This clonotype was observed at least ten times. The chain employs TRBV25-1 and TRBJ2-7; D is unresolved. Germline V gene sequence: CDR1 MGHDK, CDR2 SYGVNS. The CDR3 is 14 residues long. V was shortened by 3 bases and J by 3 bases, with 12 bases between the two germline ends. CDR3 in amino acids: CASSDGQMGYEQYF. CDR3 bases: TGTGCCAGCAGTGATGGGCAGATGGGCTACGAGCAGTACTTC.

The chain combines TRBV5-1 with TRBJ2-7, with 8 bases identical to TRBD1. The CDR3 is 14 amino acids. The ends lost 3 bases at V and 3 bases at J; junction bases unmatched: 5. CDR1 and CDR2 (germline): SGHRS, YFSETQ. The CDR3 is CASSSDRELYEQYF. The CDR3 nucleotides are TGCGCCAGCAGCTCGGACAGGGAACTCTACGAGCAGTACTTC.

There are a few counts of this clonotype. The chain links TRBV13 to TRBJ2-6; D gene uncertain. The germline CDR1 and CDR2 sequences are PRHDT and FYEKMQ (reference sequence). V dropped 7 bases and J dropped 2 bases, with 6 bases sitting between them. CDR3 length: 13 residues. The CDR3 region has the DNA TGTGCCAGCACAGCGACTGGGGCCAACGTCCTGACTTTC. Amino acids: CASTATGANVLTF.

This clonotype occurred a few times. The chain combines TRBV5-1 with TRBJ2-5; D perhaps matches TRBD2 (6 bases). CDR1 is SGHRS, CDR2 YFSETQ, per germline. This CDR3 has 17 residues. V was pared by 0 bases and J by 1 base, with 16 bases between. The CDR3 region is CASSLDPAGSLQETQYF. CDR3 nucleotide sequence: TGCGCCAGCAGCTTGGACCCCGCGGGGTCCCTCCAAGAGACCCAGTACTTC.